This entry lists 14 T cell receptor beta chains sequenced from one sample in a study of blood T cell repertoires in COVID-19. Some clones are missing from TCRdb's copy, which holds only in-frame ones; the method was immunoSEQ multiplex PCR. Altogether 150,000 to 200,000 clones are present, 86% being singletons, with the ten largest covering roughly 9.1%. Input material: PBMCs or T cells enriched from blood (not recorded which). All receptors derive from a woman in her 30s who had recovered from COVID-19.

This sequence joins TRBV2 and TRBJ2-5, with 12 bases fitting TRBD2. J was trimmed by 1 base and V by 8 bases; bases with no gene match: 11. Germline CDR1 reads SNHLY; CDR2 reads FYNNEI. This CDR3 spans 17 amino acids. This CDR3 is CASEELAGGAFQETQYF. The CDR3 coding sequence is TGTGCCAGCGAGGAACTAGCGGGAGGTGCTTTCCAAGAGACCCAGTACTTC.

V is TRBV5-5 and J is TRBJ2-7; TRBD2 matches at 12 bases. Germline values: CDR1 SGHKS, CDR2 YYEKEE (reference sequence). J was trimmed by 4 bases and V by 4 bases; bases with no gene match: 3. The CDR3 is 14 residues long. CDR3 loop: CASSPGTSGYEQYF. The CDR3 region has the DNA TGTGCCAGCAGCCCCGGGACTAGCGGGTACGAGCAGTACTTC.

The gene calls are TRBV25-1 and TRBJ2-6; D unresolved. This CDR3 spans 15 amino acids. Per the germline V gene, CDR1 is MGHDK and CDR2 is SYGVNS. V was cut by 4 bases and J by 0 bases, with 7 bases left in between. DNA for the CDR3: TGTGCCAGCAGTGGAACGGGCTCTGGGGCCAACGTCCTGACTTTC. Translated, it gives CASSGTGSGANVLTF.

This clone was recorded only once. The chain employs TRBV28 and TRBJ2-1; 11 bases line up with TRBD2. The length of the CDR3 is 20 residues. Germline-derived CDR1 and CDR2 are MDHEN and SYDVKM. V trimming: 3 bases; J trimming: 0 bases; junction bases outside the gene matches: 13. CDR3 in amino acids: CASSFVSGTSGPSSYNEQFF. The CDR3 nucleotides are TGTGCCAGCAGTTTTGTCTCCGGGACTAGCGGACCTAGCTCCTACAATGAGCAGTTCTTC.

In its sample, this clone was seen once. V usage is TRBV7-2 and J usage is TRBJ2-7, with D tentatively TRBD2 (6 bases). Germline V CDR1 and CDR2: SGHTA, FQGNSA. The CDR3 spans 16 residues. V shed 7 bases and J shed 0 bases, with 19 bases lying between them. The CDR3 DNA sequence: TGTGCCAGCATCGTCCGATCGGGAGTTGACTCCTACGAGCAGTACTTC. It yields the protein CASIVRSGVDSYEQYF.

V usage is TRBV11-2 and J usage is TRBJ2-6, with D possibly being TRBD1 (6 bases). Germline CDR1 reads SGHAT; CDR2 reads FQNNGV. V was cut by 5 bases and J by 2 bases, with 16 bases left in between. This CDR3 is 17 amino acids long. In nucleotides, the CDR3 is TGTGCCAGCAGCCCCAGCCCAGGGGAGCCTGGGGCCAACGTCCTGACTTTC. It codes for CASSPSPGEPGANVLTF.

This rearrangement joins TRBV28 to TRBJ2-2; TRBD1 matches 9 bases. The germline gives CDR1 MDHEN, CDR2 SYDVKM. The length of the CDR3 is 15 residues. Trimming cost V 6 bases and J 1 base; bases outside gene matches: 3. CDR3 DNA: TGTGCCAGCAGGAGGGGACAGGGGAACACCGGGGAGCTGTTTTTT. Protein: CASRRGQGNTGELFF. Variable domain in full (rest from reference TRBV28 and TRBJ2-2): DVKVTQSSRYLVKRTGEKVFLECVQDMDHENMFWYRQDPGLGLRLIYFSYDVKMKEKGDIPEGYSVSREKKERFSLILESASTNQTSMYLCASRRGQGNTGELFFGEGSRLTVL.

The chain links TRBV10-1 to TRBJ1-1, with TRBD1 identical over 7 bases. CDR1 and CDR2 from the germline V gene are WNHNN and SYGVQD (reference sequence). V shed 4 bases and J 4 bases; nucleotides not matched to a gene: 3. The CDR3 runs to 13 residues. The CDR3, as DNA: TGCGCCAGCAGTGCTAGACAGGGCACTGAAGCTTTCTTT. This codes for CASSARQGTEAFF.

The chain is built from TRBV6-5 and TRBJ2-2; D gene uncertain. V lost 6 bases, J lost 0 bases, and 8 bases lay in between. Germline V gene sequence: CDR1 MNHEY, CDR2 SVGAGI. This CDR3 is 14 amino acids long. The DNA of the CDR3 is TGTGCCAGCAGGAGGAACGCGAACACCGGGGAGCTGTTTTTT. It specifies CASRRNANTGELFF.

The V call is TRBV27, the J call TRBJ2-3; 13 bases agree with TRBD2. This CDR3 has 15 residues. Trimming cost V 5 bases and J 5 bases; bases outside gene matches: 4. Germline CDR1 MNHEY, CDR2 SMNVEV (reference sequence). The CDR3 spells CASSLTSGRVDTQYF. The CDR3 DNA is TGTGCCAGCAGTCTAACTAGCGGGAGGGTAGATACGCAGTATTTT.

V and J are TRBV5-4 and TRBJ2-2; TRBD1 matches 9 bases. This CDR3 spans 15 amino acids. J was trimmed by 4 bases and V by 3 bases; bases with no gene match: 4. Germline values: CDR1 SGHNT, CDR2 YYREEE (reference sequence). CDR3 sequence reads: CASSSQGAPTGELFF. The DNA for the CDR3 is TGTGCCAGCAGCTCACAGGGGGCGCCCACCGGGGAGCTGTTTTTT.

The chain has TRBV19 and TRBJ2-4; 7 nucleotides line up with TRBD1. This CDR3 spans 19 amino acids. Germline loops: CDR1 LNHDA, CDR2 SQIVND (reference sequence). The V gene end was trimmed by 5 bases and the J gene end by 0 bases; junction bases not matched to a gene: 16. DNA of the CDR3: TGTGCCAGTAGTGCAGACAGGGACCCAGTCCTTACAGCCAAAAACATTCAGTACTTC. Its translation: CASSADRDPVLTAKNIQYF. The complete variable domain, with remaining parts taken from reference TRBV19 and TRBJ2-4, reads DGGITQSPKYLFRKEGQNVTLSCEQNLNHDAMYWYRQDPGQGLRLIYYSQIVNDFQKGDIAEGYSVSREKKESFPLTVTSAQKNPTAFYLCASSADRDPVLTAKNIQYFGAGTRLSVL.

The chain uses TRBV3-1 (or the pseudogene TRBV3-2) and TRBJ2-4, with a tentative D call TRBD2 (6 bases). The V and J ends lost 3 bases and 5 bases respectively, with 11 bases between them. The germline gives CDR1 LGHDT, CDR2 YNNKEL (reference sequence). The CDR3 is made up of 14 amino acids. The CDR3 nucleotides read TGTGCCAGCAGCCAGACTAGTTCGGAAAACATTCAGTACTTC. As protein: CASSQTSSENIQYF.

This chain links TRBV7-9 with TRBJ2-3; 11 bases map to TRBD2. Trimming cost V 5 bases and J 0 bases; bases outside gene matches: 7. The V gene's germline CDR1 is SEHNR and CDR2 FQNEAQ (reference sequence). The CDR3 loop spans 17 amino acids. CDR3 protein: CASSATSGKSSTDTQYF. CDR3 coding DNA: TGTGCCAGCAGCGCGACTAGCGGGAAGTCTAGCACAGATACGCAGTATTTT.